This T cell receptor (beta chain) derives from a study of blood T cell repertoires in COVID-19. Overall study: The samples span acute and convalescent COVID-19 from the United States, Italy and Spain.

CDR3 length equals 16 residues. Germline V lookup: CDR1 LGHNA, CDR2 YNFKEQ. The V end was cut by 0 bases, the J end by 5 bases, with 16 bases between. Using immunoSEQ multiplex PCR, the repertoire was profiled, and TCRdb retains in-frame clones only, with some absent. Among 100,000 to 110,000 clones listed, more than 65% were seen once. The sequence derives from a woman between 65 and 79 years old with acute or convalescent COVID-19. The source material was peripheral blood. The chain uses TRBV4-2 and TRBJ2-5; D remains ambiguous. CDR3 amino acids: CASSQEQVGASETQYF. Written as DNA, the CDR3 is TGTGCCAGCAGCCAAGAGCAGGTTGGTGCGTCGGAGACCCAGTACTTC.